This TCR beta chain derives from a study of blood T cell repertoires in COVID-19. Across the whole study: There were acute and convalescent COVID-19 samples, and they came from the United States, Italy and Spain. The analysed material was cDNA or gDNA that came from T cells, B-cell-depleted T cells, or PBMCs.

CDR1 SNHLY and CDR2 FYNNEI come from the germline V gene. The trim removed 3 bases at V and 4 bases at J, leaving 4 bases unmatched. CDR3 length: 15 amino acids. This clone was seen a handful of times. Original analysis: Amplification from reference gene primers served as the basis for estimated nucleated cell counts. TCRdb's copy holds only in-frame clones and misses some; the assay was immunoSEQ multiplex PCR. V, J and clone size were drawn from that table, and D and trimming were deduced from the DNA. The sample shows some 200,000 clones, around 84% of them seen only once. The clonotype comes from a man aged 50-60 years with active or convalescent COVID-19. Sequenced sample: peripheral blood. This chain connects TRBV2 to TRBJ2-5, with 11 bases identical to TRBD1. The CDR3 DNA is TGTGCCAGCAGTGAGGGGACAGGGGGGACAGAGACCCAGTACTTC. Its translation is CASSEGTGGTETQYF.